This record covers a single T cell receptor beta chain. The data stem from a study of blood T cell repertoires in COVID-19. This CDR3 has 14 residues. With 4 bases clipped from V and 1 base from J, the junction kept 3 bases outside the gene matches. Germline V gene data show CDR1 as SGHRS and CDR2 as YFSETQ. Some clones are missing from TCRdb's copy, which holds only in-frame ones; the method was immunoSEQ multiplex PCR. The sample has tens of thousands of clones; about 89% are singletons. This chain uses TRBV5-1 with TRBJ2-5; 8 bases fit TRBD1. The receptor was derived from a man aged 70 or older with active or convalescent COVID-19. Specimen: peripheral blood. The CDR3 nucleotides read TGCGCCAGCAGCCCAGGGGGCGGCCAAGAGACCCAGTACTTC. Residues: CASSPGGGQETQYF.